The clone carrying this TCR beta chain turned up a few times. This sample was taken from a study of Graves' ophthalmopathy and Graves' hyperthyroidism. As for the study in general: The study drew peripheral blood at initial diagnosis, before any treatment.

RNA transcripts were the source from which TCR beta CDR3 regions were amplified. The authors performed first-round RT-PCR with HTBI primers and then a second-round multiplex PCR. TCRdb called the multiplex PCR reads again in MiXCR, with one record for every CDR3 protein. The repertoire holds almost 750,000 distinct CDR3 sequences, with roughly 40% as singletons. Clinicians diagnosed using symptoms, serum thyroxine, TRAb, thyroid ultrasound and orbital computed tomography. From fresh peripheral blood, about 10 ml in volume, the PBMCs were obtained. The CDR3 runs to 18 residues. Per the germline V gene, CDR1 is SGHNT and CDR2 is YYREEE (reference sequence). V was clipped by 0 bases and J by 0 bases, with 13 bases between them.

The chain has TRBV5-4 and TRBJ2-6, with D hard to call. The receptor was isolated from an adult man with Graves' ophthalmopathy. Sequencing was carried out using peripheral blood. CDR3: CASSLVPGRASGANVLTF. For the CDR3, the DNA is TGTGCCAGCAGCTTGGTTCCAGGAAGAGCCTCTGGGGCCAACGTCCTGACTTTC.